One and the same sample provided the 6 T cell receptor beta chains below, sequenced in a study of T cells after yellow fever vaccination. TCRdb reprocessed the 5' RACE reads with MiXCR, giving one entry per CDR3 protein. The sample shows a few hundred thousand distinct CDR3 sequences, around 7% of them seen only once. The sample in question was PBMCs, obtained roughly seven weeks after the first yellow fever vaccination. These receptor sequences come from a man aged 18 to 30 who received the YFV17D yellow fever vaccine.

V and J are TRBV7-9 and TRBJ1-2; 7 nucleotides agree with TRBD1. V was pared by 5 bases and J by 0 bases, with 6 bases of the junction left unmatched. Germline CDR1 is SEHNR and CDR2 is FQNEAQ (reference sequence). This CDR3 spans 15 amino acids. The CDR3 region is CASSPGTDTNYGYTF. CDR3 nucleotide sequence: TGTGCCAGCAGCCCCGGGACAGATACTAACTATGGCTACACCTTC.

The chain recombines TRBV20-1 with TRBJ1-2; D is unresolved. The CDR3 consists of 16 residues. CDR1 DFQATT and CDR2 SNEGSKA come from the germline V gene (reference sequence). Trimming cost V 1 base and J 4 bases, with 19 bases left between them. For the CDR3, the DNA is TGCAGTGCTAGAGCGGCAGAGGGAGAAATCCCCTATGGCTACACCTTC. Its protein product is CSARAAEGEIPYGYTF.

In this sample, this clonotype turned up many times. This chain connects TRBV29-1 to TRBJ2-1, with 9 bases identical to TRBD2. Germline V CDR1 and CDR2: SQVTM, ANQGSEA. The CDR3 runs to 14 residues. V gave up 3 bases and J gave up 9 bases; unmatched junction bases: 9. The CDR3 is CSVERSGGRVEQFF. The DNA of the CDR3 is TGCAGCGTTGAGCGTAGCGGGGGACGAGTTGAGCAGTTCTTC.

The chain couples TRBV9 to TRBJ1-5, with 8 bases lining up with TRBD1. The junction had 4 bases not matched to a gene; V was cut back by 7 bases and J by 4 bases. CDR3 length: 13 residues. Germline CDR1 reads SGDLS; CDR2 reads YYNGEE. The CDR3 is CASGRQGNQPQHF. DNA of the CDR3: TGTGCCAGCGGAAGACAGGGGAATCAGCCCCAGCATTTT. Complete variable domain (other parts from reference TRBV9 and TRBJ1-5): DSGVTQTPKHLITATGQRVTLRCSPRSGDLSVYWYQQSLDQGLQFLIQYYNGEERAKGNILERFSAQQFPDLHSELNLSSLELGDSALYFCASGRQGNQPQHFGDGTRLSIL.

This clonotype was detected a few times. The chain uses TRBV12-3 or TRBV12-4 and TRBJ2-1, with TRBD1 matching 8 bases. The CDR3 length is 15 residues. V shed 4 bases, J shed 1 base, and the junction held 3 bases outside the gene matches. CDR3 residues: CASSSGDRSYNEQFF. CDR3 bases: TGTGCCAGCAGTTCGGGGGACAGGTCCTACAATGAGCAGTTCTTC.

The table lists this clonotype with many counts. The V call is TRBV12-5, the J call TRBJ2-3, with D hard to call. Germline V lookup: CDR1 LGHNT, CDR2 FRNRAP. Deletions cut 3 bases from V and 5 bases from J, with 3 bases between. The CDR3 has 11 amino acids. The CDR3 region is CASGFRDTQYF. In DNA, the CDR3 is TGTGCTAGTGGTTTTAGAGATACGCAGTATTTT.